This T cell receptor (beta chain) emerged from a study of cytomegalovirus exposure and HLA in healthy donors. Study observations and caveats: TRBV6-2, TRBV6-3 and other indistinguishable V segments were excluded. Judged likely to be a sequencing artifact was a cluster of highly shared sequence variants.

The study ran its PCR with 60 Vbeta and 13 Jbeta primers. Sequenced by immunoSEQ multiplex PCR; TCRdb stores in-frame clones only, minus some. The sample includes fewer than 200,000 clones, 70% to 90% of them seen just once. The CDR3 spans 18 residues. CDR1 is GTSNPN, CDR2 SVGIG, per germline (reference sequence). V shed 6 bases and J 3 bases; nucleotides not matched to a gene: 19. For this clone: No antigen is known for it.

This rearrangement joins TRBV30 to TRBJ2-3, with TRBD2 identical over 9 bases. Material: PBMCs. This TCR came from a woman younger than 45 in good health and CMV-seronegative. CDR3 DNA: TGTGCCTGTACCCCCGGCAGTAGCGGGAGTTTAGGTACAGATACGCAGTATTTT. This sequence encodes CACTPGSSGSLGTDTQYF.